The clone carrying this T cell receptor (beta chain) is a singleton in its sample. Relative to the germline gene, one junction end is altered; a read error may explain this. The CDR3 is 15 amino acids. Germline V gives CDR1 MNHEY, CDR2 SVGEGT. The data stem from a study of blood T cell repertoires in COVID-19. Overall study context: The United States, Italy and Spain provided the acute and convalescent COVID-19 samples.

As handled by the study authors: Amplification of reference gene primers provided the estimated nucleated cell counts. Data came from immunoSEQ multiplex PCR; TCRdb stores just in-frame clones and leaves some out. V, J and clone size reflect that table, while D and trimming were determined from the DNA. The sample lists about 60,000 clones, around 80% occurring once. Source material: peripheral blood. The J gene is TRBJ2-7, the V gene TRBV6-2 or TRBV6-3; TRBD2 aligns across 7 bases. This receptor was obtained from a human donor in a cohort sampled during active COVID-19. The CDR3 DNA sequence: TGTGCCAGCAGCTACTCTAGCGGCGGATATCCCGAGCAGTACTTC. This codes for CASSYSSGGYPEQYF.